This paragraph reports one T cell receptor beta chain. As handled by the study authors: Estimation of nucleated cell counts was performed using reference gene primer amplification. The data were produced by immunoSEQ multiplex PCR, yet TCRdb's version contains in-frame clones alone and is incomplete. Clone size and V and J calls were adopted from that table, with D and trimming inferred from the DNA. The table records approximately 90,000 clones, 81% of them present only once. J gave up 5 bases and V 2 bases, and 11 bases lay outside the gene matches. Germline assignment: CDR1 SGHDN and CDR2 FVKESK. This CDR3 has 18 residues. The sample originates from a study of blood T cell repertoires in COVID-19. Study as a whole: Samples taken during acute and convalescent COVID-19 were collected in the United States, Italy and Spain. Nucleic acid was either cDNA or gDNA, and it came from T cells, B-cell-depleted T cells, or PBMCs.

V gene TRBV14 combines with J gene TRBJ2-5, with 13 bases lining up with TRBD2. The TCR originated in a man aged 55 to 70 with acute or convalescent COVID-19. The material sequenced was peripheral blood. Here the CDR3 reads CASSQRRWTSGSAETQYF. The CDR3 DNA is TGTGCCAGCAGCCAAAGACGGTGGACTAGCGGGAGTGCGGAGACCCAGTACTTC.